This T cell receptor (beta chain) was captured by sequencing in a study of cytomegalovirus exposure and HLA in healthy donors. The CDR3 contains 18 residues. Germline assignment: CDR1 LNHDA and CDR2 SQIVND (reference sequence). The V gene end was trimmed by 4 bases and the J gene end by 0 bases; junction bases not matched to a gene: 7. The PCR ran on 60 Vbeta and 13 Jbeta primers. Only in-frame clones appear in the TCRdb table, and some are missing; sequencing was by immunoSEQ multiplex PCR. The table shows about 260,000 clones, with about four fifths occurring only once. The rearrangement links TRBV19 to TRBJ1-3; 12 bases align to TRBD1. This clonotype was sampled from a woman in her forties in good health and CMV-seropositive. The source material was PBMCs. The CDR3 nucleotides read TGTGCCAGTAGTAAGGGACAGGGGGCCCTCGCCTCTGGAAACACCATATATTTT. This encodes CASSKGQGALASGNTIYF.